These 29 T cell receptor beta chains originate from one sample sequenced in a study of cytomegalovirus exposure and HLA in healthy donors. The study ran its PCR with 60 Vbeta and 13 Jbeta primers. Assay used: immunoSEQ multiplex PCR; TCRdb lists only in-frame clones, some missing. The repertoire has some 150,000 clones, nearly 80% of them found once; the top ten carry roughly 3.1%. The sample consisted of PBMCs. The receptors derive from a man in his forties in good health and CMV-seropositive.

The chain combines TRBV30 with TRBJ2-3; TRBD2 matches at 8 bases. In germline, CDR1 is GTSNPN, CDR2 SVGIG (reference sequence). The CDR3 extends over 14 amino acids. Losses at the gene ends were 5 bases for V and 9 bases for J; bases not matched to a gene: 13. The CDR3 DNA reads TGTGCCTGGTTTTCAACTCGGGCGGGAGGCACGCAGTATTTT. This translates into CAWFSTRAGGTQYF.

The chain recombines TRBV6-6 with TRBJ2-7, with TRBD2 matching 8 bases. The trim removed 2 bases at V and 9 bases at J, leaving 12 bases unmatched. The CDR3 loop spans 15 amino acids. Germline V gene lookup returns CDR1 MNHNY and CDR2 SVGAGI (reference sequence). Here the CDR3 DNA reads TGTGCCAGCAGTTACGTCGGGGGGGCGCATTTAGGGCAGTACTTC. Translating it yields CASSYVGGAHLGQYF.

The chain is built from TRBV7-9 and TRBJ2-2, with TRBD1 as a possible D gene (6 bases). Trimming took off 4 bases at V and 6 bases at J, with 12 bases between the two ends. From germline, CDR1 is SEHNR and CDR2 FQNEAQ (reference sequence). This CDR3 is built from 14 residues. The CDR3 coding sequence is TGTGCCAGCAGCTCCTGGACAGTCCCCGGGGAGCTGTTTTTT. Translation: CASSSWTVPGELFF. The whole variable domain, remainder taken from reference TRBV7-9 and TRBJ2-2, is DTGVSQNPRHKITKRGQNVTFRCDPISEHNRLYWYRQTLGQGPEFLTYFQNEAQLEKSRLLSDRFSAERPKGSFSTLEIQRTEQGDSAMYLCASSSWTVPGELFFGEGSRLTVL.

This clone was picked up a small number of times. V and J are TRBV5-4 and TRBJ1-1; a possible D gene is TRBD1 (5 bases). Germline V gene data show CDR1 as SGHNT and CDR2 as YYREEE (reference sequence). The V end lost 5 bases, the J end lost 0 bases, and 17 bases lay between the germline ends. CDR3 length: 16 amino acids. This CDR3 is CASSPTGPRMNTEAFF. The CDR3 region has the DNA TGTGCCAGCAGTCCCACAGGACCTCGAATGAACACTGAAGCTTTCTTT. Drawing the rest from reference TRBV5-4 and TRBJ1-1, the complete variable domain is ETGVTQSPTHLIKTRGQQVTLRCSSQSGHNTVSWYQQALGQGPQFIFQYYREEENGRGNFPPRFSGLQFPNYSSELNVNALELDDSALYLCASSPTGPRMNTEAFFGQGTRLTVV.

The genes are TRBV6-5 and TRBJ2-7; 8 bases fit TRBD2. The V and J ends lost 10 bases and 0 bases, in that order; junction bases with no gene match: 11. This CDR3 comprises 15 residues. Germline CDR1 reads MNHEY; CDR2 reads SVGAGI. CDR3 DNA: TGTGCCACCATTGGTTCGGGGGGGAGCTCCTACGAGCAGTACTTC. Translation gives CATIGSGGSSYEQYF.

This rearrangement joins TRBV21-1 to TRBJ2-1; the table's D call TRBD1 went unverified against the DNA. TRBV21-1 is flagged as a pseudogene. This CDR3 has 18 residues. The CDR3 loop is CASSTIRDRGDSYNEQFF. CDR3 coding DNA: TGTGCCAGCAGCACGATCCGGGACAGGGGCGACTCCTACAATGAGCAGTTCTTC.

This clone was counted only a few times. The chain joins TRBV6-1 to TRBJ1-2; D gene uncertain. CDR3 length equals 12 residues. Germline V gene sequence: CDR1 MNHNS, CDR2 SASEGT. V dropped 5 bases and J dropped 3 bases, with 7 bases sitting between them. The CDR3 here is CASSPGYYGYTF. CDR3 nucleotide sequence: TGTGCCAGCAGTCCGGGGTACTATGGCTACACCTTC.

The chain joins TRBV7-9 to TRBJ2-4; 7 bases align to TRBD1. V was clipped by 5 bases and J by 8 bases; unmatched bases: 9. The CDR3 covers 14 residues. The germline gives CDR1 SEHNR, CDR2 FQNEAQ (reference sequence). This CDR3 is CASSLDRDGDIQYF. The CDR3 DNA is TGTGCCAGCAGCCTCGACAGGGATGGGGACATTCAGTACTTC.

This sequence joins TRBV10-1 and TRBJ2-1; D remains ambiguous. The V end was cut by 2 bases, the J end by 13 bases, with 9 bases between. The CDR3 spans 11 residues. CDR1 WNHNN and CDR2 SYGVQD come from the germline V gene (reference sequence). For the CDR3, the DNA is TGCGCCAGCAGTGAGGAGGTTTACCAGTTCTTC. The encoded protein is CASSEEVYQFF.

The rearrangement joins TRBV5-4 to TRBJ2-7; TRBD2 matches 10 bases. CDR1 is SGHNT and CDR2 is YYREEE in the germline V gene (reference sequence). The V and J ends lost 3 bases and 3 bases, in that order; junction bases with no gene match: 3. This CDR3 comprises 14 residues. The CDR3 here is CASSSTSGVYEQYF. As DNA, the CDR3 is TGTGCCAGCAGCTCAACTAGCGGGGTCTACGAGCAGTACTTC.

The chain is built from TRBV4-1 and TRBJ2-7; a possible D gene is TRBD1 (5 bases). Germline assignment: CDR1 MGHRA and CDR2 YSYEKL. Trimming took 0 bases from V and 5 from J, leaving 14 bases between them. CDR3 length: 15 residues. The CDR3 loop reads CASSQELAGYDEQYF. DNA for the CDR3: TGCGCCAGCAGCCAAGAGCTGGCAGGGTATGACGAGCAGTACTTC.

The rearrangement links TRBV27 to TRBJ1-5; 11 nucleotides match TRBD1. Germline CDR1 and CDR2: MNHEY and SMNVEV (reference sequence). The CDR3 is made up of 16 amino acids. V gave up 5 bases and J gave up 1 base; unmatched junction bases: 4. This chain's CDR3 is CASSQGQGVSNQPQHF. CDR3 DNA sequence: TGTGCCAGCAGTCAGGGACAGGGGGTCAGCAATCAGCCCCAGCATTTT.

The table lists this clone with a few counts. The CDR3 DNA follows: TGTGCCAGCAGCGTAGGCTCGGGACTAGGCACAGATACGCAGTATTTT. This codes for CASSVGSGLGTDTQYF. This rearrangement joins TRBV9 to TRBJ2-3; 8 positions match TRBD2. Germline values: CDR1 SGDLS, CDR2 YYNGEE. The CDR3 is made up of 16 amino acids. V was pared by 0 bases and J by 1 base, with 4 bases of the junction left unmatched.

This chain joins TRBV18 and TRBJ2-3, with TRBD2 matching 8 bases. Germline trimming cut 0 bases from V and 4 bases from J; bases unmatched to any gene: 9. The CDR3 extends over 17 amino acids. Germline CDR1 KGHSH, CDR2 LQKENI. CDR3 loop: CASSPPVGAGASDTQYF. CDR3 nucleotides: TGTGCCAGCTCACCACCCGTGGGAGCGGGAGCCTCAGATACGCAGTATTTT.

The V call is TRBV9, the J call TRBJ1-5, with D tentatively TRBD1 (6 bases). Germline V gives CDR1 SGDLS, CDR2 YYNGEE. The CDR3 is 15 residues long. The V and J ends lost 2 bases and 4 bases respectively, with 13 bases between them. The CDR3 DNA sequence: TGTGCCAGCAGCGTCGCTGGGACACCTAATCAGCCCCAGCATTTT. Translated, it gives CASSVAGTPNQPQHF.

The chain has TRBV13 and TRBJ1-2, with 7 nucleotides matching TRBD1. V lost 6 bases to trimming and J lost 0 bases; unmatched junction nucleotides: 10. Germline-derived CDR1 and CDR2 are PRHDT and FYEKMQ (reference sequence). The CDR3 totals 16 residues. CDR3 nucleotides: TGTGCCAGCAGTCAGGGGGGTGGTAAAGCTAACTATGGCTACACCTTC. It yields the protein CASSQGGGKANYGYTF.

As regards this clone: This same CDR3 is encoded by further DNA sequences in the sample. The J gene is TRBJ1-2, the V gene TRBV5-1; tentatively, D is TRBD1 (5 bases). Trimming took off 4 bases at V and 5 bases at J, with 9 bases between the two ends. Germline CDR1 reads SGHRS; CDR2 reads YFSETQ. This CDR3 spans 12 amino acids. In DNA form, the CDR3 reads TGCGCCAGCAGCCTAGACAGATATGGCTACACCTTC. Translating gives CASSLDRYGYTF.

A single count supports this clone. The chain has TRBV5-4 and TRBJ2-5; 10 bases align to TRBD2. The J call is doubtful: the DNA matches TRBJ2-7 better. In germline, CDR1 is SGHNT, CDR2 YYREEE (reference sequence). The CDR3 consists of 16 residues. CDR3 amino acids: CASSLATSGRFYEQYF. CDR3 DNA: TGTGCCAGCAGCTTGGCGACTAGCGGGCGGTTCTACGAGCAGTACTTC.

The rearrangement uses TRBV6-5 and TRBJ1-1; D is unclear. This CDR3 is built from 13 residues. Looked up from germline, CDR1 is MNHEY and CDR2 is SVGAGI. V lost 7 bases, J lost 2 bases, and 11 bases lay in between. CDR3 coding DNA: TGTGCCAGCAAACGACACTTTAACACTGAAGCTTTCTTT. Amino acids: CASKRHFNTEAFF.

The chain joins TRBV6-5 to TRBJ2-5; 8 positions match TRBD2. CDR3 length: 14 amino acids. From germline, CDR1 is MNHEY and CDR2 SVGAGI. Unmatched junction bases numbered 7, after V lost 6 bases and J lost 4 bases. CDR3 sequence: CASRPRAGVETQYF. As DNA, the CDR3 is TGTGCCAGCAGGCCCCGAGCGGGGGTAGAGACCCAGTACTTC.

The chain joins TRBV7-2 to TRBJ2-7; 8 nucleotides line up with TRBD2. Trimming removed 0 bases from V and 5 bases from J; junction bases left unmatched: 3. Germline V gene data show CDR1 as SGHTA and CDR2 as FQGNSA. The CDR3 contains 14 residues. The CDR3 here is CASSLAVLADEQYF. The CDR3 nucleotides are TGTGCCAGCAGCTTAGCTGTACTAGCGGACGAGCAGTACTTC.

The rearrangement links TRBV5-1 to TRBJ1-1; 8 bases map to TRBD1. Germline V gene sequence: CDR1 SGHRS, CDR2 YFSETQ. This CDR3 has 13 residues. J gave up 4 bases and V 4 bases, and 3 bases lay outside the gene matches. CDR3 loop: CASSNRGSTEAFF. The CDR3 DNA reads TGCGCCAGCAGCAACAGGGGGAGCACTGAAGCTTTCTTT.

The CDR3 DNA is TGTGCCAGCAGCCAAGGGGGCGGCGATGAAGCTTTCTTT. It is translated as CASSQGGGDEAFF. The chain employs TRBV4-2 and TRBJ1-1; TRBD1 might be the D (5 bases). This CDR3 has 13 amino acids. Trimming cost V 1 base and J 7 bases, with 10 bases left between them. Germline CDR1 and CDR2: LGHNA and YNFKEQ.

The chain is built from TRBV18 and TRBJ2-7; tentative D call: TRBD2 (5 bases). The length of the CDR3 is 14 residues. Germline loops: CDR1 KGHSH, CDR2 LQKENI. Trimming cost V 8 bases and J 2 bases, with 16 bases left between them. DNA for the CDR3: TGTGCCAGCACGACCACTAGTAAAACCTACGAGCAGTACTTC. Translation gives CASTTTSKTYEQYF.

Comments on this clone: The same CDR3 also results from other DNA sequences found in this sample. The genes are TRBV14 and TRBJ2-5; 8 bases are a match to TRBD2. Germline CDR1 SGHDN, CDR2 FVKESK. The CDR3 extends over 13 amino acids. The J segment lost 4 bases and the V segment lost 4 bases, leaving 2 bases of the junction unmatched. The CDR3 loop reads CASSLAGRETQYF. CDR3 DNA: TGTGCCAGCAGCCTAGCGGGAAGAGAGACCCAGTACTTC.

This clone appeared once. The DNA of the CDR3 is TGTGCCAGCAGCCCCTCCCCAGGGGACTATGGCTACACCTTC. The encoded protein is CASSPSPGDYGYTF. The chain employs TRBV9 and TRBJ1-2, with D perhaps TRBD1 (6 bases). Trimming pared 4 bases from V and 3 bases from J, leaving 13 bases between. CDR1 SGDLS and CDR2 YYNGEE come from the germline V gene. CDR3 size: 14 residues.

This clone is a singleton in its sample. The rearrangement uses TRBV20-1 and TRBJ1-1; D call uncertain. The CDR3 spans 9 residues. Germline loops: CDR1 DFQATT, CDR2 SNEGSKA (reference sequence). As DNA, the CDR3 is TGCCATTCAGACACTGAAGCTTTCTTT. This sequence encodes CHSDTEAFF.

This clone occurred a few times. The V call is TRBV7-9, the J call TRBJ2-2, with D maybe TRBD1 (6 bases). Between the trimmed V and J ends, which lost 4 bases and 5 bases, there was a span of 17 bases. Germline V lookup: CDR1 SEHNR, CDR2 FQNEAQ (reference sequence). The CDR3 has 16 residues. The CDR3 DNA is TGTGCCAGCAGCTACGACAGGACAATCGAGACCGGGGAGCTGTTTTTT. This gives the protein CASSYDRTIETGELFF.

The CDR3 is CASSSDRGETQYF. The CDR3 region has the DNA TGTGCCAGCAGCTCGGACAGGGGGGAGACCCAGTACTTC. V and J are TRBV11-2 and TRBJ2-5, with 10 bases matching TRBD1. The germline gives CDR1 SGHAT, CDR2 FQNNGV. The CDR3 loop spans 13 amino acids. After removal of 4 bases from V and 5 bases from J, the junction contained 1 base not matched to a gene.